Described below is a single TCR beta chain sequence and its context. What this receptor recognizes is not known. No qualities accompany the bases; no much larger clone lies one base away. The CDR3 regions of human TCRbeta chains were analyzed by immunosequencing. In the authors' own workflow: TCRs in the repertoires were matched against a reference library of SARS-CoV-2-specific TCRs that had been generated with the MIRA antigen-specificity platform. Breadth was defined as the fraction of unique TCRs that were SARS-CoV-2-associated. Depth was defined as the fraction of total T cells that were SARS-CoV-2-associated. Using the MIRA data, each spike-specific TCR was mapped to the spike region that the TCR reacts to and placed in a CD4 or CD8 class. Log10-transformed breadth and depth values were compared by one-way ANOVA with Sidak's multiple comparisons tests. In its TCRdb copy, this immuneACCESS table keeps in-frame sequences only and misses some clones. Where compared with another copy, unresolved V genes explain less than half of these, and the others have no known cause. The DNA gave D and trimming, while V, J and clone size come from that table. A total of 55,000 to 80,000 clones appear in this sample, 84% of them only once. Jointly, the top ten make up about 10% of the sample.

The sample's time point label, in plain terms: baseline before first vaccination. Vaccinee samples were obtained from the UK trials COV001 and COV002, which included a single-blind randomized controlled phase 2/3 trial of AZD1222 (ChAdOx1 nCoV-19) in healthy adults. Trial participant PBMC samples were collected at day 0 and day 28 after the second dose for TCRbeta chain sequencing. The data are from a study of T cell responses to AZD1222 COVID-19 vaccine (dated by TCRdb to 2020 to 2022). With respect to the entire study: AZD1222 recipients whose second dose came at about 4 weeks and those whose second dose came at about 12 weeks were combined into one group, since spike-specific TCR depth and breadth did not differ between the two schedules. TCR sequencing covered 230 or so trial participants: approximately 200 given two doses of AZD1222 and 26 given two doses of MenACWY control vaccine. Enrollment into the trials was organized by age into subgroups of 18-55, 56-69 and 70-plus years, and those subgroups contained around 150, 28 and 57 TCR-sequenced participants, respectively. The investigation overall reported the following: The whole spike protein was spanned by vaccine-associated CD4 TCRs, and dominant responses were seen in regions 160-218 and 743-854. Spike-specific TCR breadth and depth rose significantly after two AZD1222 doses compared with day 0 and with MenACWY recipients. Participants were mostly white British, with more females than males. The authors suggested clonal diversity may have been underestimated. Conclusions about previously exposed vaccinees are limited, since just 5 or 6 AZD1222 recipients were seropositive for SARS-CoV-2 at baseline. Because no day 14 peak-response samples were available, the repertoires could be characterized only after the peak T cell response. In the small 56-69-year group, the increase in depth fell short of significance, most likely because of low power. Reportedly, close to half of the unique spike-specific TCRs recognized epitopes lying outside the regions that are mutated in the B.1.351 and B.1.1.7 variants.

The germline V gene supplies CDR1 SGDLS and CDR2 YYNGEE. V is clipped by 4 bases and J by 3 bases, and the sequence between their germline boundaries is 16 bases long. The CDR3 holds 16 amino acids from the cysteine to the phenylalanine. Just CDR3 DNA is preserved here, 48 bases in frame from base 1. The V and J segments used are TRBV9 and TRBJ1-4, with no reliable assignment of the D segment. The material was peripheral blood, obtained on day 0 of AZD1222 vaccination. The receptor's source is an adult in good health. DNA sequence: TGTGCCAGCAGCCCGACCCTCTTGGACGCTAATGAAAAACTGTTTTTT. It codes for CASSPTLLDANEKLFF.